The clone carrying this T cell receptor (beta chain) has just one count. The data stem from a study of blood T cell repertoires in COVID-19. Germline values: CDR1 SEHNR, CDR2 FQNEAQ (reference sequence). The CDR3 consists of 14 residues. Deletions cut 1 base from V and 8 bases from J, with 14 bases between. The assay was immunoSEQ multiplex PCR, and TCRdb's table has in-frame clones only and misses some. The data show 95,000 to 110,000 clones, around 89% seen once. The source of this sequence is a man aged 35-49 years with active or convalescent COVID-19. Input material: peripheral blood. This sequence joins TRBV7-9 and TRBJ1-2; no reliable D call. The CDR3, as DNA: TGTGCCAGCAGCTTAGAGGCGGGGTTGGGAGGCTACACCTTC. This encodes CASSLEAGLGGYTF.